This T cell receptor (beta chain) was found in a study of T cell changes during pregnancy in multiple sclerosis. Here immunoSEQ multiplex PCR was the method, and the copy in TCRdb shows in-frame clones only, minus some. The sample includes fewer than 95,000 clones, 90% to 95% of them seen just once. V lost 2 bases to trimming and J lost 0 bases; unmatched junction nucleotides: 10. The germline V gene has CDR1 SEHNR and CDR2 FQNEAQ (reference sequence). This CDR3 has 19 amino acids. The chain has TRBV7-9 and TRBJ1-3; 10 bases line up with TRBD1. The sequencing used peripheral blood, collected in the first trimester of pregnancy. The sequence was collected from a female donor with multiple sclerosis, enrolled in a pregnancy study. The CDR3 DNA reads as TGTGCCAGCAGCTTAAGCCGGGACAGGGGAAACTTCTCTGGAAACACCATATATTTT. Its translation: CASSLSRDRGNFSGNTIYF.